These T cell receptor beta chains were read from a single sample in a study of Graves' ophthalmopathy and Graves' hyperthyroidism. TCRdb reprocessed the multiplex PCR reads via MiXCR and lists one record per CDR3 protein. The sample lists 740,000 or so distinct CDR3 sequences, roughly 40% occurring once. Sequencing used peripheral blood. The source of these receptors is an adult man with Graves' ophthalmopathy. Both conserved end residues are part of each CDR3. A D gene is named only where the DNA matches it firmly. For some rows the clone size is stated as once, few or many, or as a class when expanded; others skip it.

clone_size,d_call,v_call,j_call,cdr3_length,cdr3_nt,cdr3_aa
NA,NA,TRBV10-3,TRBJ1-1,13,TGTGCCATCACAGGGCCAGGGAACACTGAAGCTTTCTTT,CAITGPGNTEAFF
NA,NA,TRBV7-8,TRBJ2-5,15,TGTGCCAGCAGTCCGGGAGTAACAGGACGAGAGACCCAGTACTTC,CASSPGVTGRETQYF
many,NA,TRBV24-1,TRBJ2-5,14,TGTGCCACCAGTGATTGGGGGGACCAAGAGACCCAGTACTTC,CATSDWGDQETQYF
NA,TRBD2,TRBV7-2,TRBJ2-7,19,TGTGCCAGCAGCCAAGCCTCCCGGGTTGGGACTAGCGCCTCCTACGAGCAGTACTTC,CASSQASRVGTSASYEQYF
few,TRBD2,TRBV10-3,TRBJ2-6,18,TGTGCCAGCTTAAACCGGGACACCGGGGGGGCTGGGGCCAACGTCCTGACTTTC,CASLNRDTGGAGANVLTF
once,TRBD1,TRBV2,TRBJ1-6,16,TGTGCCAGCAGCCAATGGGACAGGGGGGATAATTCACCCCTCCACTTT,CASSQWDRGDNSPLHF
many,NA,TRBV10-2,TRBJ2-5,13,TGCGCCAGCAGTTTCCAGGACAGAGAGACCCAGTACTTC,CASSFQDRETQYF
NA,TRBD2,TRBV29-1,TRBJ2-7,15,TGCAGCGTTGAGGGCGGGACTAGCGGGGGAGGCGAGCAGTACTTC,CSVEGGTSGGGEQYF
NA,NA,TRBV19,TRBJ1-5,15,TGTGCCAGTAGTAAGGGCCCTTCTAGCAATCAGCCCCAGCATTTT,CASSKGPSSNQPQHF
few,TRBD2,TRBV12-3/TRBV12-4,TRBJ2-5,14,TGTGCCAGCATGCGGGAGGCGATCCAAGAGACCCAGTACTTC,CASMREAIQETQYF
few,NA,TRBV6-5,TRBJ2-5,15,TGTGCCAGCAGTTACTCGGAGGGCGCAGGGGAGACCCAGTACTTC,CASSYSEGAGETQYF
NA,NA,TRBV15,TRBJ1-2,15,TGTGCCACCAGCAGTGAGTCGGGCAGAGAAAATGGCTACACCTTC,CATSSESGRENGYTF
NA,TRBD1,TRBV29-1,TRBJ2-7,14,TGCAGCGTTATAGGACAGGGGGTTGTGGGCGAGCAGTACTTC,CSVIGQGVVGEQYF
NA,NA,TRBV20-1,TRBJ2-7,12,TGCAGTGCTAGGGAAGGGAGGTACGAGCAGTACTTC,CSAREGRYEQYF
NA,NA,TRBV29-1,TRBJ2-3,13,TGCAGCGTTGACGGGCAGGGGATCGATACGCAGTATTTT,CSVDGQGIDTQYF
many,NA,TRBV29-1,TRBJ1-1,13,TGCAGCGTCGCCGAATTAACAGAGAGGGAAGCTTTCTTT,CSVAELTEREAFF
NA,NA,TRBV11-2,TRBJ2-7,14,TGTGCCAGCACCAGAGGAGGTATTTGGTCCGAGCAGTACTTC,CASTRGGIWSEQYF
many,NA,TRBV9,TRBJ1-2,15,TGTGCCAGCAGCCGGGGGGAGAATTATAACTATGGCTACACCTTC,CASSRGENYNYGYTF